This T cell receptor (beta chain) was captured by sequencing in a study of T cells after yellow fever vaccination. Study-level points and caveats: On re-exposure, the response was weaker but peaked faster, at day 5 versus 15. Primary-vaccination clones mostly resurfaced post-booster (96% CD4, roughly 90% CD8).

Notes on this clonotype: The antigen is undetermined.

V lost 3 bases, J lost 8 bases, and 7 bases stayed unmatched. The CDR3 runs to 14 residues. Per germline, CDR1 LGHNA and CDR2 YSLEER. TCRdb itself ran the 5' RACE reads through MiXCR, one entry per CDR3 protein. The sample has about 630,000 distinct CDR3 sequences, 9% to 15% seen once. This specimen was PBMCs, taken on the day of the yellow fever booster vaccination. The source of this sequence is a man in his thirties or forties who received the YFV17D yellow fever vaccine. The V gene is TRBV4-3, the J gene TRBJ2-4; 7 positions match TRBD1. For the CDR3, the DNA is TGCGCCAGCAGCCACCGGGACAGTGAGGACATTCAGTACTTC. Its translation is CASSHRDSEDIQYF.